What follows is one T cell receptor beta chain and its context. The antigen remains undetermined. Germline CDR1 MNHNS, CDR2 SASEGT. The CDR3 runs 11 residues. Trimming pared 7 bases from V and 6 bases from J, leaving 7 bases between. From the second PCR step, alpha and beta chains were amplified apart. Four subsets defined by CD45RA and CD27 were sorted after CD3, CD4, CD8 and live/dead staining. Both TRBC1 and TRBC2 were covered by a beta constant-region primer of two equimolar oligonucleotides. Four rounds of PCR amplified the ligated cDNA using nested alpha and beta constant-region primers plus SP2. A 12-nucleotide UMI and the SP2 primer were added to the cDNA 3' end by oligonucleotide ligation. Using its own MiXCR run on the UMI-ligation and nested PCR reads, TCRdb lists one record per CDR3 protein. Among 150,000 or so distinct CDR3 sequences, approximately 22% were seen once, and the ten largest hold approximately 0.1%.

This sample was taken from a study of naive and memory T cell subsets. Overall study results and limits: Especially in CD8 cells, naive repertoires contained a few larger clonotypes, possibly CD45RA-re-expressing memory cells. Activation and differentiation may alter RNA-based TCR counts.

The rearrangement links TRBV6-1 to TRBJ2-1, with no clear D. The origin of this receptor is a human donor in good health. Sample: naive CD4+ T cells from blood. The CDR3: CASTGLNEQFF. DNA for the CDR3: TGTGCCAGCACTGGTCTCAATGAGCAGTTCTTC.